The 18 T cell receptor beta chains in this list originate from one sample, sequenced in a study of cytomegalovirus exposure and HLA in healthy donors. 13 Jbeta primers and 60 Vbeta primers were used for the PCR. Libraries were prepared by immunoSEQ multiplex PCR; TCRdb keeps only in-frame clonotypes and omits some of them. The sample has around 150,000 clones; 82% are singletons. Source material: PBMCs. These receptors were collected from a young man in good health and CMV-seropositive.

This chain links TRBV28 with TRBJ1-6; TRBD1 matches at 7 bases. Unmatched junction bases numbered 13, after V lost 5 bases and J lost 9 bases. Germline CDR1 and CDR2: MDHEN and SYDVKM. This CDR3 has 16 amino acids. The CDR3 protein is CASSDATGVGASPLHF. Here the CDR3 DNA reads TGTGCCAGCAGTGACGCTACAGGGGTAGGGGCTTCACCCCTCCACTTT.

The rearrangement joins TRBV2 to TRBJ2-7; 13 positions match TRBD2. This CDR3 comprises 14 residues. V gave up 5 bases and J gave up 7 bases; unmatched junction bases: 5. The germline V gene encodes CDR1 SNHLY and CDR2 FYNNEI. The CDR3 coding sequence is TGTGCCAGCAGTCACGCGGGACTAGCGGGAGAGCAGTACTTC. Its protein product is CASSHAGLAGEQYF.

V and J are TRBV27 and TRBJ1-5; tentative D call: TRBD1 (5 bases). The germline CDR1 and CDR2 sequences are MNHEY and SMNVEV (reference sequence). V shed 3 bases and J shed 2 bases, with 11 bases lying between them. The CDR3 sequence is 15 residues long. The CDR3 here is CASSLSGRGNQPQHF. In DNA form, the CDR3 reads TGTGCCAGCAGTTTGTCAGGCAGGGGCAATCAGCCCCAGCATTTT.

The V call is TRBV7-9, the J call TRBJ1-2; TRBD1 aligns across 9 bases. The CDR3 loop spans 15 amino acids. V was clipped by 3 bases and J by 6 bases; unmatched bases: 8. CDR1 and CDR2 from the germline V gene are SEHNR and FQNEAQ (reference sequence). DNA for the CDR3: TGTGCCAGCAGCTTGTCTGGACAGGGGCAAAATGGCTACACCTTC. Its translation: CASSLSGQGQNGYTF.

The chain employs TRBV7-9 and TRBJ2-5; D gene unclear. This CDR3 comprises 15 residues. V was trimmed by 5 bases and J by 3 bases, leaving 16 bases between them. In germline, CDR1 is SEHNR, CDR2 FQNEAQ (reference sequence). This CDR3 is CASSPNLNLKETQYF. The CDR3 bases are TGTGCCAGCAGCCCCAATTTGAACTTGAAAGAGACCCAGTACTTC.

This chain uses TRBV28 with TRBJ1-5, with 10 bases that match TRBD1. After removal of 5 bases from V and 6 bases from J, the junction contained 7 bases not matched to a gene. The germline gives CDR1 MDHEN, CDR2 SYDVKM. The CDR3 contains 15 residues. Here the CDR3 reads CASSNSGTGVQPQHF. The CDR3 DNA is TGTGCCAGCAGTAACTCCGGGACAGGGGTTCAGCCCCAGCATTTT.

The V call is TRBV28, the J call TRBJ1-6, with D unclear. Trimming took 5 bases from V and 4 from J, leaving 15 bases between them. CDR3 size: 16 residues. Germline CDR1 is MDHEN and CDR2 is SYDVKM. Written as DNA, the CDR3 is TGTGCCAGCAGTCCGTTCCCGGAGGAATATAATTCACCCCTCCACTTT. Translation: CASSPFPEEYNSPLHF.

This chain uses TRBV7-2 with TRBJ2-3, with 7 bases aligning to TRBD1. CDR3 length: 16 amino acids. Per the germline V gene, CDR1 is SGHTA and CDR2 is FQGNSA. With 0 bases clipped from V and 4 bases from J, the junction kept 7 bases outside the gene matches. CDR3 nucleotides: TGTGCCAGCAGCTTAGCGCGTGTAGGGGGCGCAGATACGCAGTATTTT. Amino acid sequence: CASSLARVGGADTQYF.

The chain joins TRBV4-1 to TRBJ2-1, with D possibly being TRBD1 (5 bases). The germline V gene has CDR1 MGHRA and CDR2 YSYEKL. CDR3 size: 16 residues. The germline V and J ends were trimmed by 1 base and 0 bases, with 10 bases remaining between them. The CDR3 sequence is CASSQGRQSSYNEQFF. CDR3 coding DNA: TGCGCCAGCAGCCAAGGCCGACAGAGCTCCTACAATGAGCAGTTCTTC.

For the CDR3, the DNA is TGTGCCAGCAGTAGGATTACAGGGTCCAATCAGCCCCAGCATTTT. Its translation is CASSRITGSNQPQHF. The chain joins TRBV6-1 to TRBJ1-5; weak D call: TRBD1 (6 bases). CDR3 size: 15 residues. CDR1 and CDR2 from the germline V gene are MNHNS and SASEGT. V was cut by 5 bases and J by 3 bases, with 14 bases left in between.

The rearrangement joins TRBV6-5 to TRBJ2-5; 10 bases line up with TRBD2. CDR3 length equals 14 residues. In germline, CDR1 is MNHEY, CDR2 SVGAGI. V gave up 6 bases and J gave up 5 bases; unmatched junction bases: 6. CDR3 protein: CASSPLAGVETQYF. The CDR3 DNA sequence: TGTGCCAGCAGCCCTCTAGCGGGGGTCGAGACCCAGTACTTC.

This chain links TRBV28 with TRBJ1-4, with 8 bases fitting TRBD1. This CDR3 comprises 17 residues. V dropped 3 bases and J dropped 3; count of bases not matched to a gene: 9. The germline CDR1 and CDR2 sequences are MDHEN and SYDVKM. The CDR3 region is CASSFQGQGPANEKLFF. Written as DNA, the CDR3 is TGTGCCAGCAGTTTCCAAGGACAGGGCCCGGCTAATGAAAAACTGTTTTTT.

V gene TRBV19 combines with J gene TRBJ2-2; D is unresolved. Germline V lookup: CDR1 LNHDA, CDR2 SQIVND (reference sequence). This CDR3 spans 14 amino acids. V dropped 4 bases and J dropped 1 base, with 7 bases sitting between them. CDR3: CASSSPRNTGELFF. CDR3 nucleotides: TGTGCCAGTAGTAGCCCCAGGAACACCGGGGAGCTGTTTTTT.

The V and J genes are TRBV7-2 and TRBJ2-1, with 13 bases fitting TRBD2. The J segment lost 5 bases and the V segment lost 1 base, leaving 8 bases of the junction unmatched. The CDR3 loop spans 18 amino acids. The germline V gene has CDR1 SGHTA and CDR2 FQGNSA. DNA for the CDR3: TGTGCCAGCAGCTTAGGACTAGCGGGGGGCCGAGAAGACAATGAGCAGTTCTTC. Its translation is CASSLGLAGGREDNEQFF.

The CDR3 region has the DNA TGTGCCAGCAGCTTGATTCAGGGCCATGAGCAGTTCTTC. It yields the protein CASSLIQGHEQFF. The chain links TRBV5-5 to TRBJ2-1, with D perhaps matching TRBD1 (5 bases). V dropped 1 base and J dropped 8 bases, with 10 bases sitting between them. Per the germline V gene, CDR1 is SGHKS and CDR2 is YYEKEE (reference sequence). The CDR3 totals 13 residues.

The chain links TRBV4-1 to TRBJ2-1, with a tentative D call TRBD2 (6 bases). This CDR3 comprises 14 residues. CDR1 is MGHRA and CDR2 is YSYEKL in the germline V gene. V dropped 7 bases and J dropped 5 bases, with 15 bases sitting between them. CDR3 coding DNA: TGCGCCAGCAACCCGGTGACTAGTAACAATGAGCAGTTCTTC. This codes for CASNPVTSNNEQFF.

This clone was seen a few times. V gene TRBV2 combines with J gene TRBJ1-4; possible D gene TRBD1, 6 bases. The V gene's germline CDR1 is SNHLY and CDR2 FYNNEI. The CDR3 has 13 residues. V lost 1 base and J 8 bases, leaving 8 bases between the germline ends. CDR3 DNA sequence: TGTGCCAGCAGTGAAGACAGGGCGGAAAAACTGTTTTTT. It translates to CASSEDRAEKLFF.

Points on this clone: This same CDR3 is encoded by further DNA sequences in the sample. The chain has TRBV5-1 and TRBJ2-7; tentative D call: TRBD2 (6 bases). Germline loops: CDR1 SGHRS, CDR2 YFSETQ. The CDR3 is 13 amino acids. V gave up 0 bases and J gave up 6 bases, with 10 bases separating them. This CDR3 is CASSLGQGGEQYF. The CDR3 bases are TGCGCCAGCAGCTTGGGTCAGGGAGGCGAGCAGTACTTC.